These T cell receptor beta chains were read from a single sample in a study of T-cell memory formation after mild COVID-19. TCRdb re-called the 5' RACE reads through MiXCR, storing one row per CDR3 protein. The sample shows over 120,000 distinct CDR3 sequences, under 7% of them seen only once. Specimen: PBMCs or a T cell subset sorted from them (not recorded which). The receptors derive from an adult woman who had mild COVID-19 (a few samples of this study predate the infection). Cell type and time point are not known. CDR3s leave out the opening cysteine and the closing phenylalanine or tryptophan. The order of the fields is V gene, CDR3 protein.

V gene: TRBV5-1
CDR3 protein: ASSLRLAGGSSYEQY

V gene: TRBV9
CDR3 protein: ASSVGLNAYEQY

V gene: TRBV15
CDR3 protein: ATSRVAGSYNEQF

V gene: TRBV6-6
CDR3 protein: ASSLQAGRLNEQF

V gene: TRBV5-1
CDR3 protein: ASSPLPGHLTGELF

V gene: TRBV6-5
CDR3 protein: ASSYRPARASPLH

V gene: TRBV6-2/TRBV6-3
CDR3 protein: ASNSPVNTEAF

V gene: TRBV24-1
CDR3 protein: ATSDLGLAGEGDTQY

V gene: TRBV7-2
CDR3 protein: ASSPSATDTQY

V gene: TRBV7-2
CDR3 protein: ASSQAGVPYNEQF

V gene: TRBV19
CDR3 protein: ASGAGDIREQF

V gene: TRBV7-8
CDR3 protein: ASSPNGLAGAYNEQF

V gene: TRBV29-1
CDR3 protein: SGTSTDTQY

V gene: TRBV5-1
CDR3 protein: ASGQTHRGEQY

V gene: TRBV5-1
CDR3 protein: ASSLAASGGYNEQF

V gene: TRBV12-3/TRBV12-4
CDR3 protein: ASSFRRTNQPQH

V gene: TRBV27
CDR3 protein: ASRKYQGSALGYT

V gene: TRBV29-1
CDR3 protein: SGALGTGQETQY

V gene: TRBV3-1
CDR3 protein: ASRLTGAANAEAF

V gene: TRBV14
CDR3 protein: ASSLQVASGRGRDEQF

V gene: TRBV6-6
CDR3 protein: ASSGQGAYGANVLT

V gene: TRBV5-1
CDR3 protein: ASSLGQGTSVYEQY